Below, 6 T cell receptor beta chains from the same sample are listed, as sequenced in a study of cytomegalovirus exposure and HLA in healthy donors. With 60 Vbeta and 13 Jbeta primers, the PCR was carried out. The repertoire was sequenced with immunoSEQ multiplex PCR; TCRdb's copy has only in-frame clones and lacks some. The sample has fewer than 200,000 clones; about three quarters are singletons. The source material was PBMCs. These receptors were obtained from a woman in her 30s in good health and CMV-seronegative.

This clone was seen a handful of times. The rearrangement links TRBV7-2 to TRBJ2-1; possible D gene TRBD1, 7 bases. There are 15 residues in the CDR3. V lost 2 bases, J lost 6 bases, and 14 bases lay in between. Germline CDR1 is SGHTA and CDR2 is FQGNSA. This chain's CDR3 is CASSLNVQGGNEQFF. DNA of the CDR3: TGTGCCAGCAGCTTAAATGTCCAGGGGGGCAATGAGCAGTTCTTC. The full variable domain, completed using reference TRBV7-2 and TRBJ2-1, is GAGVSQSPSNKVTEKGKDVELRCDPISGHTALYWYRQSLGQGLEFLIYFQGNSAPDKSGLPSDRFSAERTGGSVSTLTIQRTQQEDSAVYLCASSLNVQGGNEQFFGPGTRLTVL.

This clone was counted between two and nine times. V usage is TRBV28 and J usage is TRBJ2-7, with 10 bases matching TRBD1. Germline CDR1 reads MDHEN; CDR2 reads SYDVKM. The CDR3 spans 16 residues. V shed 6 bases, J shed 4 bases, and the junction held 12 bases outside the gene matches. CDR3 residues: CASSLDRQGASYEQYF. The CDR3 DNA follows: TGTGCCAGCAGCCTAGACAGACAGGGGGCGTCGTACGAGCAGTACTTC. The full variable domain, rest sourced from reference TRBV28 and TRBJ2-7, is DVKVTQSSRYLVKRTGEKVFLECVQDMDHENMFWYRQDPGLGLRLIYFSYDVKMKEKGDIPEGYSVSREKKERFSLILESASTNQTSMYLCASSLDRQGASYEQYFGPGTRLTVT.

The chain links TRBV4-1 to TRBJ2-1; 8 bases match TRBD1. The germline V gene has CDR1 MGHRA and CDR2 YSYEKL. This CDR3 contains 14 residues. Unmatched junction bases numbered 6, after V lost 4 bases and J lost 7 bases. CDR3 protein: CASSPTDRGNEQFF. For the CDR3, the DNA is TGCGCCAGCAGCCCGACAGACAGGGGAAATGAGCAGTTCTTC.

This chain links TRBV27 with TRBJ2-5; 7 bases are a match to TRBD2. This CDR3 comprises 14 residues. Germline CDR1 is MNHEY and CDR2 is SMNVEV (reference sequence). V dropped 0 bases and J dropped 4; count of bases not matched to a gene: 2. The CDR3 region is CASSLSWGGETQYF. The DNA for the CDR3 is TGTGCCAGCAGTTTATCGTGGGGGGGAGAGACCCAGTACTTC.

The chain employs TRBV9 and TRBJ2-1; 7 nucleotides agree with TRBD1. Germline CDR1 is SGDLS and CDR2 is YYNGEE. J was trimmed by 8 bases and V by 5 bases; bases with no gene match: 10. This CDR3 region has 14 residues. The CDR3: CASSGPGGFYEQFF. For the CDR3, the DNA is TGTGCCAGCAGTGGGCCAGGGGGTTTCTATGAGCAGTTCTTC.

This clone was observed a few times. Written as DNA, the CDR3 is TGTGCCAGCAGTGAAACCGGGACACACTCATACGAGCAGTACTTC. Amino acid sequence: CASSETGTHSYEQYF. V gene TRBV6-1 combines with J gene TRBJ2-5; tentative D call: TRBD1 (6 bases). The DNA end is a closer match to TRBJ2-7, so the J assignment may be wrong. This CDR3 region has 15 residues. Germline-derived CDR1 and CDR2 are MNHNS and SASEGT.